This T cell receptor (beta chain) was identified in a study of T cells after yellow fever vaccination. The germline V gene encodes CDR1 LGHNA and CDR2 YSLEER. Trimming pared 0 bases from V and 2 bases from J, leaving 6 bases between. The CDR3 contains 14 residues. TCRdb called the 5' RACE reads again in MiXCR, with one record for every CDR3 protein. Found here are 400,000 or so distinct CDR3 sequences, under 7.5% of them singletons; the top ten hold 15%. This clonotype was seen ten or more times. This clonotype originated in a man younger than 40 who received the YFV17D yellow fever vaccine. J is TRBJ2-3 and V is TRBV4-3; D unclear. The source material was PBMCs, sampled 5 days after the yellow fever booster vaccination. CDR3 bases: TGCGCCAGCAGCCAAGACCCAGCCACAGATACGCAGTATTTT. Translation gives CASSQDPATDTQYF.